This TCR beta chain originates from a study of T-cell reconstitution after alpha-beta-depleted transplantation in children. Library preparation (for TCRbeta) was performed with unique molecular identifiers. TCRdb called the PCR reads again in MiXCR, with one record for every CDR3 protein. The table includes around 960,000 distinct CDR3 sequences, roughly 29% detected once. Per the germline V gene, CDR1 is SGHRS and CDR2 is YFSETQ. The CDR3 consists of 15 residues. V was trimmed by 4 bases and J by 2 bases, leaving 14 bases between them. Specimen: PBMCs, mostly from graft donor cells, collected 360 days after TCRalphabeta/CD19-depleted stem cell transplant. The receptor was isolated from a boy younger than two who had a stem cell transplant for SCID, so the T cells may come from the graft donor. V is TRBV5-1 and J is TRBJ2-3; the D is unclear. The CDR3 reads CASSPNGPATDTQYF. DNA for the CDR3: TGCGCCAGCAGCCCGAATGGACCGGCCACAGATACGCAGTATTTT.